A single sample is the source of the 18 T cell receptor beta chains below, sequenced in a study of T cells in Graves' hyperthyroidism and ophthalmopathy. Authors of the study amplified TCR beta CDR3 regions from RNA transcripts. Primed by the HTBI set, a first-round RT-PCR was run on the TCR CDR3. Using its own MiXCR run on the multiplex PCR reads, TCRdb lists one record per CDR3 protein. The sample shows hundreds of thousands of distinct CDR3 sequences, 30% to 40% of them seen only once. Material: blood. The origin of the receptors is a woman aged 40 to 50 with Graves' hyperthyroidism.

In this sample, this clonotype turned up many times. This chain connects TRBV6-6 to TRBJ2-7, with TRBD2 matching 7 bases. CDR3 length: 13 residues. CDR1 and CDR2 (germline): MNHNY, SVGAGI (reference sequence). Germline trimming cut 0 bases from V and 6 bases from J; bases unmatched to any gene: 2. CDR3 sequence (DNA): TGTGCCAGCAGTTACTCGGCGGGGGTCGAGCAGTACTTC. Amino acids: CASSYSAGVEQYF.

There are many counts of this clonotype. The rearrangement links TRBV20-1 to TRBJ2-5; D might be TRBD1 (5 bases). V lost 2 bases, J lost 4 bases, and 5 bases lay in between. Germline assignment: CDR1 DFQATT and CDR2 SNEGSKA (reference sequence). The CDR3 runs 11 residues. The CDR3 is CSARQGETQYF. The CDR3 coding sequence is TGCAGTGCTAGACAGGGAGAGACCCAGTACTTC.

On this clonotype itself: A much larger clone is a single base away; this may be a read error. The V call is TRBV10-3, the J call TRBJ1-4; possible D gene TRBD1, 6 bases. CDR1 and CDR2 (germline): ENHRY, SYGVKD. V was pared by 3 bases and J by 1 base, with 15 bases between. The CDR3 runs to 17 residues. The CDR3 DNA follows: TGTGCCATCAGTGAACCGGGACAAAAAGTAACTAATGAAAAACTGTTTTTT. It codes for CAISEPGQKVTNEKLFF.

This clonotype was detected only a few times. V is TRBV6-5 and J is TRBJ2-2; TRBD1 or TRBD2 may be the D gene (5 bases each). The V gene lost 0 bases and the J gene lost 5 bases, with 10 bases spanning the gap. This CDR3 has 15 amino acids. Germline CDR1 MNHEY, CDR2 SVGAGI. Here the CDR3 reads CASSYSGTGTGELFF. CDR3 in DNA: TGTGCCAGCAGTTACTCAGGGACCGGGACCGGGGAGCTGTTTTTT.

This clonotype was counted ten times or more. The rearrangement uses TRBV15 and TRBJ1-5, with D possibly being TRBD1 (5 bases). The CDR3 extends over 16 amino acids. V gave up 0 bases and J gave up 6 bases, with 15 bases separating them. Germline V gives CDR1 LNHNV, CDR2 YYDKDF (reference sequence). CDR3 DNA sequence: TGTGCCACCAGCAGAGATCGGCAGGGTATGGCTCAGCCCCAGCATTTT. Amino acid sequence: CATSRDRQGMAQPQHF.

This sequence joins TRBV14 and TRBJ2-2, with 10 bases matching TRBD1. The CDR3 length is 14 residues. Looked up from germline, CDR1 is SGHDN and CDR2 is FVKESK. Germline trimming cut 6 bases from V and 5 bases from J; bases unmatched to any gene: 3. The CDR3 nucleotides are TGTGCCAGCAGGGGACAGGGGTGGACCGGGGAGCTGTTTTTT. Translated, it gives CASRGQGWTGELFF.

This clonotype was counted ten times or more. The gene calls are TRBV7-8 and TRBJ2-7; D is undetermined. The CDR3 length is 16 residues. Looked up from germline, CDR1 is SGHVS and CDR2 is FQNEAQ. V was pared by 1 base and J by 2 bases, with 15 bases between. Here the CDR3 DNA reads TGTGCCAGCAGCTTAGAAACCCACCTTGGGACCTACGAGCAGTACTTC. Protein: CASSLETHLGTYEQYF.

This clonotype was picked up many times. CDR3 residues: CASSLALASGPYEQYF. As DNA, the CDR3 is TGTGCCAGCAGCTTAGCGCTGGCTAGCGGCCCGTACGAGCAGTACTTC. This chain uses TRBV7-2 with TRBJ2-7; 7 bases fit TRBD2. With 0 bases clipped from V and 4 bases from J, the junction kept 9 bases outside the gene matches. CDR1 and CDR2 from the germline V gene are SGHTA and FQGNSA. The CDR3 covers 16 residues.

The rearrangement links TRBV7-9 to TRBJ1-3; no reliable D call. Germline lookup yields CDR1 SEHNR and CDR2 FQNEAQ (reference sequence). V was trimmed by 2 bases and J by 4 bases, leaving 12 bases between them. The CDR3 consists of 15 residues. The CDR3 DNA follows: TGTGCCAGCAGCTTATCTGGCCGTTTCGGAAACACCATATATTTT. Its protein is CASSLSGRFGNTIYF.

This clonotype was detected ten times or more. CDR3 nucleotides: TGCGCCAGCAGCCTATACGGAGCAGGGAATCAGCCCCAGCATTTT. Translation: CASSLYGAGNQPQHF. The rearrangement joins TRBV4-1 to TRBJ1-5; tentatively, D is TRBD1 (5 bases). This CDR3 comprises 15 residues. Trimming took off 4 bases at V and 4 bases at J, with 14 bases between the two ends. CDR1 is MGHRA and CDR2 is YSYEKL in the germline V gene.

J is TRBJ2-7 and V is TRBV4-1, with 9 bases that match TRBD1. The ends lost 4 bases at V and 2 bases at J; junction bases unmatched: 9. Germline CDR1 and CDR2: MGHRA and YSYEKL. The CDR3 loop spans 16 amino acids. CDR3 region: CASSPFGQGPTYEQYF. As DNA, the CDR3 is TGCGCCAGCAGCCCCTTCGGACAGGGGCCAACCTACGAGCAGTACTTC.

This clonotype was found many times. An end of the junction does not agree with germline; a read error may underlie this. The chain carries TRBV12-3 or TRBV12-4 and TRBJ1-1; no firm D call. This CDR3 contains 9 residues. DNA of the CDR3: TGTGCCAGCAGTTTTTCCCAGGTCTTT. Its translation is CASSFSQVF.

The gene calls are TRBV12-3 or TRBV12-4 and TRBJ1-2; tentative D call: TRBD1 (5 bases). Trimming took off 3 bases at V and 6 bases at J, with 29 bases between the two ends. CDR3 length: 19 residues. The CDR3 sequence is CASSFLMGTGRPQNNGYTF. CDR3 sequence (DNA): TGTGCCAGCAGTTTTCTCATGGGCACAGGCCGACCTCAAAACAATGGCTACACCTTC.

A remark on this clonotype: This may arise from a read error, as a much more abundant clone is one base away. DNA for the CDR3: TGTACCAGCAGCTTAGGAGCAGGGGCCGCTTTCTTT. Translating it yields CTSSLGAGAAFF. The chain employs TRBV7-2 and TRBJ1-1; a possible D gene is TRBD1 (6 bases). The germline CDR1 and CDR2 sequences are SGHTA and FQGNSA. This CDR3 comprises 12 residues. Trimming removed 1 base at V and 11 bases at J, with 11 bases between.

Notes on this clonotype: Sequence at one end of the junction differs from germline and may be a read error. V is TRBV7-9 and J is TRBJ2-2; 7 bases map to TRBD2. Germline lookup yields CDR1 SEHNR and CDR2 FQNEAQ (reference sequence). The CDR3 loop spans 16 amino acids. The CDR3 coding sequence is TGTGCCAGCAGGCGACCGGGACTATCGAACACCGGGAAGCTGTTTTTT. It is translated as CASRRPGLSNTGKLFF.

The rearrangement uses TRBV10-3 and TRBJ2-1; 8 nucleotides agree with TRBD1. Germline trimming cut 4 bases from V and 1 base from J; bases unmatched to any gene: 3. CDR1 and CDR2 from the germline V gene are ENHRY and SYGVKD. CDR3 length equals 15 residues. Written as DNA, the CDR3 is TGTGCCATCAGTGGTCAGGGGGCGTCCTACAATGAGCAGTTCTTC. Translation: CAISGQGASYNEQFF.

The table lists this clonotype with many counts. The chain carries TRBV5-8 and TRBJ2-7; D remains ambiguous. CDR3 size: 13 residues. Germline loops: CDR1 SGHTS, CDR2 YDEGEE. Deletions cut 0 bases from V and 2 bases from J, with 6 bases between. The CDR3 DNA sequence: TGTGCCAGCAGCTTGGCACCTGCCTACGAGCAGTACTTC. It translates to CASSLAPAYEQYF.

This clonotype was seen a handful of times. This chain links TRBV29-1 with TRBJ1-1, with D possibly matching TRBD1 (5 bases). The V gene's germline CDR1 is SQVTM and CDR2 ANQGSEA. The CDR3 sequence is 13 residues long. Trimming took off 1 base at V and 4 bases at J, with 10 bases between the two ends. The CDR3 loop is CSVEGVQGTEAFF. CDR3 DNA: TGCAGCGTTGAAGGGGTGCAGGGCACTGAAGCTTTCTTT.